This TCR beta chain is from a study of T cells after yellow fever vaccination. Across the whole study: The SMART-Seq v4 Ultra Low Input method served to prepare the low-cell-number fractions.

Trimming pared 6 bases from V and 6 bases from J, leaving 18 bases between. The CDR3 is 15 residues long. From germline, CDR1 is MNHEY and CDR2 SMNVEV (reference sequence). To note about this clonotype: Its antigen is unknown.

Whole-study findings and limits: Boosting was followed by the reappearance of most primary-vaccination clones (roughly 95% CD4, about 88% CD8). The secondary response was weaker but peaked faster, day 5 versus 15.

TCR cDNA was made by 5'RACE template switching, adding a universal primer site and UMIs. TCRdb reanalysed the 5' RACE reads using MiXCR and keeps one entry per CDR3 protein. This sample yields 250,000 to 400,000 distinct CDR3 sequences, of which roughly 4.3% are seen a single time; roughly 24% belongs to the top ten. The rearrangement uses TRBV27 and TRBJ2-4, with D maybe TRBD1 (5 bases). The sequenced sample was PBMCs, obtained 5 days after the yellow fever booster vaccination. This clonotype originated in a man between 18 and 29 years old who received the YFV17D yellow fever vaccine. The CDR3 coding sequence is TGTGCCAGCAGATTAGGGGCTGCATCCGTAAACATTCAGTACTTC. Translated, it gives CASRLGAASVNIQYF.